These 13 T cell receptor beta chains were all obtained from the same sample, sequenced in a study of cytomegalovirus exposure and HLA in healthy donors. PCR was performed using 60 Vbeta and 13 Jbeta primers. The repertoire was sequenced with immunoSEQ multiplex PCR; TCRdb's copy has only in-frame clones and lacks some. The sample carries roughly 100,000 clones, around 80% recorded once. Input material: PBMCs. These receptors were collected from a man aged 25-45 years in good health and CMV-seropositive.

The chain has TRBV10-3 and TRBJ2-7; 11 nucleotides match TRBD1. This CDR3 is built from 14 residues. The J segment lost 5 bases and the V segment lost 3 bases, leaving 3 bases of the junction unmatched. Germline-derived CDR1 and CDR2 are ENHRY and SYGVKD. CDR3 DNA: TGTGCCATCAGTGAAAGGGGACAGGGGGACGAGCAGTACTTC. Protein product: CAISERGQGDEQYF.

The rearrangement uses TRBV5-1 and TRBJ1-1; D possibly corresponds to TRBD1 (5 bases). V lost 4 bases to trimming and J lost 12 bases, with 13 bases between them. The CDR3 length is 11 residues. CDR1 and CDR2 (germline): SGHRS, YFSETQ. The CDR3 DNA reads as TGCGCCAGCAGCCAGGGACTGGAAACTTTCTTT. Amino acid sequence: CASSQGLETFF.

The rearrangement joins TRBV25-1 to TRBJ2-7; no clear D gene. This CDR3 contains 13 residues. V lost 3 bases to trimming and J lost 3 bases, with 9 bases between them. The germline CDR1 and CDR2 sequences are MGHDK and SYGVNS. The CDR3 DNA sequence: TGTGCCAGCAGTGATTATGTCGTCTACGAGCAGTACTTC. It codes for CASSDYVVYEQYF.

The V call is TRBV11-2, the J call TRBJ1-1; D ambiguous. The CDR3 has 13 amino acids. V lost 4 bases to trimming and J lost 0 bases, with 6 bases between them. Germline V gives CDR1 SGHAT, CDR2 FQNNGV. The CDR3 region has the DNA TGTGCCAGCAGCTCACAACTGAACACTGAAGCTTTCTTT. It encodes CASSSQLNTEAFF.

The rearrangement uses TRBV18 and TRBJ1-6, with 9 bases identical to TRBD1. With V trimmed by 5 bases and J by 8 bases, 4 bases remained unmatched. The CDR3 extends over 14 amino acids. CDR1 is KGHSH and CDR2 is LQKENI in the germline V gene. CDR3 amino acids: CASSRTGGDSPLHF. CDR3 nucleotide sequence: TGTGCCAGCTCAAGAACAGGGGGCGATTCACCCCTCCACTTT.

This clone has just a few counts. The chain combines TRBV7-2 with TRBJ1-2, with D perhaps TRBD1 (6 bases). V lost 0 bases to trimming and J lost 5 bases, with 16 bases between them. CDR3 length equals 16 residues. Germline CDR1 is SGHTA and CDR2 is FQGNSA. The CDR3 sequence: CASSLAPGLQGYGYTF. The CDR3 nucleotides read TGTGCCAGCAGCTTAGCGCCTGGCCTTCAGGGGTATGGCTACACCTTC.

V is TRBV11-2 and J is TRBJ2-2, with 8 nucleotides matching TRBD1. The length of the CDR3 is 14 residues. Germline CDR1 reads SGHAT; CDR2 reads FQNNGV. J lost 8 bases, V lost 5 bases, and 7 bases had no gene match. Here the CDR3 DNA reads TGTGCCAGCAGCCGGGACAGGTTGAGAGGGGAGCTGTTTTTT. It codes for CASSRDRLRGELFF.

The rearrangement links TRBV5-1 to TRBJ1-2; 7 bases line up with TRBD1. The V gene end was trimmed by 0 bases and the J gene end by 6 bases; junction bases not matched to a gene: 8. This CDR3 region has 15 residues. Germline V gives CDR1 SGHRS, CDR2 YFSETQ. CDR3 bases: TGCGCCAGCAGCTTGGAGGGACAGAAAATGGATGGCTACACCTTC. Translated: CASSLEGQKMDGYTF.

This chain links TRBV12-5 with TRBJ2-5, with D possibly TRBD2 on 6 matching bases. CDR1 LGHNT and CDR2 FRNRAP come from the germline V gene. This CDR3 is built from 17 residues. V was pared by 0 bases and J by 7 bases, with 21 bases between. The CDR3 region has the DNA TGTGCTAGTGGTTTGGTAGCCGAAGGGACTTCCTATGGGACCCAGTACTTC. Its translation is CASGLVAEGTSYGTQYF.

This clone was picked up a small number of times. The chain links TRBV5-4 to TRBJ1-2; maybe TRBD1 (5 bases). The CDR3 has 17 amino acids. Trimming stripped 7 bases from V and 2 bases from J, with 24 bases between. Germline V lookup: CDR1 SGHNT, CDR2 YYREEE (reference sequence). The CDR3 DNA reads TGTGCCAGCGCGGGGACCAAATTGGGCGGGCAGAACTATGGCTACACCTTC. Encoded protein: CASAGTKLGGQNYGYTF.

The chain couples TRBV7-9 to TRBJ1-4, with 8 bases aligning to TRBD1. V lost 3 bases, J lost 7 bases, and 4 bases stayed unmatched. The CDR3 loop spans 14 amino acids. Germline CDR1 and CDR2: SEHNR and FQNEAQ (reference sequence). Written as DNA, the CDR3 is TGTGCCAGCAGCTTCACCAGGGGGCTTGAAAAACTGTTTTTT. Amino acids: CASSFTRGLEKLFF.

This clone was counted between two and nine times. The gene calls are TRBV28 and TRBJ1-4; the match to TRBD1 covers 8 bases. The CDR3 extends over 14 amino acids. CDR1 MDHEN and CDR2 SYDVKM come from the germline V gene. With 7 bases clipped from V and 8 bases from J, the junction kept 9 bases outside the gene matches. Here the CDR3 DNA reads TGTGCCAGCACCGCCGGGACAGGACAGGAAAAACTGTTTTTT. This sequence encodes CASTAGTGQEKLFF.

The V gene is TRBV19, the J gene TRBJ2-7, with 7 bases fitting TRBD1. The CDR3 has 12 residues. Germline CDR1 LNHDA, CDR2 SQIVND (reference sequence). V lost 5 bases to trimming and J lost 4 bases; unmatched junction nucleotides: 2. The CDR3 nucleotides read TGTGCCAGTAGTCCAGGGGGTTACGAGCAGTACTTC. It is translated as CASSPGGYEQYF.